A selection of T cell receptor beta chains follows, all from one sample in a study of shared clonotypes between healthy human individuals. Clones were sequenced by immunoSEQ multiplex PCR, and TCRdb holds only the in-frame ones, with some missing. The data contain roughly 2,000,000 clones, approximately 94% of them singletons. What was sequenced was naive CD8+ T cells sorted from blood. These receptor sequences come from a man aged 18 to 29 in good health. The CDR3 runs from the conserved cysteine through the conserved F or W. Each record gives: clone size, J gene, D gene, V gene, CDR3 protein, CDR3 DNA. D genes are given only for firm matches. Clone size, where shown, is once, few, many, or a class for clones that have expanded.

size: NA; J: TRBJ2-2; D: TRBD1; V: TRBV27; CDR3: CASTLGAGGIGELFF; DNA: TGTGCCAGCACCCTTGGGGCAGGGGGTATCGGGGAGCTGTTTTTT
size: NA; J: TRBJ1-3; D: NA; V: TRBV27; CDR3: CASWDPGGTIYF; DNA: TGTGCCAGTTGGGACCCAGGAGGCACCATATATTTT
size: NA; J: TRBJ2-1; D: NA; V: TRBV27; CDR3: CASSLLGNEQFF; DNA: TGTGCCAGCAGCCTACTAGGCAATGAGCAGTTCTTC
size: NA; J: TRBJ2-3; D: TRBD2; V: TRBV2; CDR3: CASSRTSGIPDTQYF; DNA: TGTGCCAGCAGTCGGACTAGCGGGATCCCAGATACGCAGTATTTT
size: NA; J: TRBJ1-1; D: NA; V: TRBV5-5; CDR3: CASSLGRWGNTEAFF; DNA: TGTGCCAGCAGCTTGGGACGTTGGGGGAACACTGAAGCTTTCTTT
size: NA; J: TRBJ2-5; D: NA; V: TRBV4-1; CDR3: CASSLLGGEETQYF; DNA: TGCGCCAGCAGCCTTTTAGGGGGGGAAGAGACCCAGTACTTC
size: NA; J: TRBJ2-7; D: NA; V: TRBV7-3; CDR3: CASSPGPDYEQYF; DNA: TGTGCCAGCAGCCCGGGGCCCGATTACGAGCAGTACTTC
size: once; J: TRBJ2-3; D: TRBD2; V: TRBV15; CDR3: CATTGTSGPEGTDTQYF; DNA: TGTGCCACAACCGGGACTAGCGGGCCTGAGGGCACAGATACGCAGTATTTT
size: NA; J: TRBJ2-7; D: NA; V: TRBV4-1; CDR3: CASSQFAGSYEQYF; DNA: TGCGCCAGCAGCCAATTCGCTGGGTCCTACGAGCAGTACTTC
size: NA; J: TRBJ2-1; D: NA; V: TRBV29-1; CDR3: CSAVPGPYNEQFF; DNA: TGCAGCGCCGTACCGGGACCCTACAATGAGCAGTTCTTC
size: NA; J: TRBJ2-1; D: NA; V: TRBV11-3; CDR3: CASSLGVSDYNEQFF; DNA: TGTGCCAGCAGCTTAGGGGTCAGTGACTACAATGAGCAGTTCTTC
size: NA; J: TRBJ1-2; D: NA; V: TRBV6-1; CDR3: CASSGNGYGYTF; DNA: TGTGCCAGCAGCGGTAACGGCTATGGCTACACCTTC
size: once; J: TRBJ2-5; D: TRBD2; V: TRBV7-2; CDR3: CASSFQRGTMEETQYF; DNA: TGTGCCAGCAGCTTTCAGCGGGGCACCATGGAGGAGACCCAGTACTTC
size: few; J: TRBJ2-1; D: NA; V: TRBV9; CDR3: CASSVGQYNEQFF; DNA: TGTGCCAGCAGCGTAGGACAGTACAATGAGCAGTTCTTC
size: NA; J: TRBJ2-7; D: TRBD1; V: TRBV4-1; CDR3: CASSHRQGTSEQYF; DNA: TGCGCCAGCAGCCACAGACAGGGGACCTCCGAGCAGTACTTC
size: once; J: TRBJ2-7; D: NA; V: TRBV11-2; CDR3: CASSLGTEFYEQYF; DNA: TGTGCCAGCAGCTTAGGGACAGAGTTTTACGAGCAGTACTTC
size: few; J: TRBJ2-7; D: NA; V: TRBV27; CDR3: CASSFGYEQYF; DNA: TGTGCCAGCAGTTTTGGGTACGAGCAGTACTTC
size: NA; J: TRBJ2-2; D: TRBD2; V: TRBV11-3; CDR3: CASSPYGGTSGGSNTGELFF; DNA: TGTGCCAGCAGCCCTTACGGTGGGACTAGCGGGGGGTCGAACACCGGGGAGCTGTTTTTT
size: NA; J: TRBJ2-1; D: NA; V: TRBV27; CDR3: CASRPIPGPSYNEQFF; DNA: TGTGCCAGCAGACCTATTCCGGGACCCTCTTACAATGAGCAGTTCTTC
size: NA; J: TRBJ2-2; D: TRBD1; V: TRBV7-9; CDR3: CASSPSWSGTANTGELFF; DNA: TGTGCCAGCAGCCCGTCTTGGTCCGGGACAGCGAACACCGGGGAGCTGTTTTTT
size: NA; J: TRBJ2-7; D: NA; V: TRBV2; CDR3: CASSDAVTYEQYF; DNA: TGTGCCAGCAGTGACGCAGTTACCTACGAGCAGTACTTC
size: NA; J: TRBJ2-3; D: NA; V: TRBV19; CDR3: CASSIEGSTDTQYF; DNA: TGTGCCAGTAGTATAGAGGGTAGCACAGATACGCAGTATTTT
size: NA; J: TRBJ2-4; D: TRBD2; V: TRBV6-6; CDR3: CASSYGLDPYF; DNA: TGTGCCAGCAGTTACGGACTAGATCCCTACTTC